The rows below give T cell receptor beta chains drawn from one sample of a study of T cell repertoires in cytomegalovirus infection. TCRdb fed the reads into MiXCR, producing one record per CDR3 protein. The table includes about 740,000 distinct CDR3 sequences, 35% to 40% detected once. The sample taken for sequencing was PBMCs. These receptors all stem from a human donor in good health (CMV status not recorded). Some clones in this sample may be carry-over from other donors' samples. The CDR3 runs from the conserved cysteine through the conserved F or W. Each record gives: clone size, V gene, J gene, D gene, CDR3 DNA, CDR3 protein. D genes are given only for firm matches. The size of a clone is reported for some rows only, either as once, few or many, or as a class for expanded clones.

abundance: many
v_gene: TRBV7-2
j_gene: TRBJ2-5
d_gene: NA
CDR3nt: TGTGCCAGCAGCTTACGGGTTGGAGAGACCCAGTACTTC
CDR3aa: CASSLRVGETQYF

abundance: NA
v_gene: TRBV6-5
j_gene: TRBJ2-5
d_gene: TRBD2
CDR3nt: TGTGCCAGCAGTTACTCGAGTGGCGGGAGGGCAACCAAACAAGAGACCCAGTACTTC
CDR3aa: CASSYSSGGRATKQETQYF

abundance: NA
v_gene: TRBV4-1
j_gene: TRBJ1-2
d_gene: NA
CDR3nt: TGCGCCAGCAGCCATTCCCCGGGACGGGAGGTCTATGGCTACACCTTC
CDR3aa: CASSHSPGREVYGYTF

abundance: NA
v_gene: TRBV20-1
j_gene: TRBJ2-7
d_gene: NA
CDR3nt: TGCAGTGCTCCCATCCCCAAATACGAGCAGTACTTC
CDR3aa: CSAPIPKYEQYF

abundance: NA
v_gene: TRBV28
j_gene: TRBJ2-7
d_gene: TRBD1
CDR3nt: TGTGCCAGCAGCCGGCTGACGGGACAGGGTTCCTACGAGCAGTACTTC
CDR3aa: CASSRLTGQGSYEQYF

abundance: NA
v_gene: TRBV5-1
j_gene: TRBJ2-2
d_gene: NA
CDR3nt: TGCGCCAGCAGCTTGGAGGCGCTCACCGGGGAGCTGTTTTTT
CDR3aa: CASSLEALTGELFF

abundance: few
v_gene: TRBV12-3/TRBV12-4
j_gene: TRBJ1-2
d_gene: TRBD1
CDR3nt: TGTGCCAGCAGTTTCTCCGGGACAGCCTATGGCTACACCTTC
CDR3aa: CASSFSGTAYGYTF

abundance: once
v_gene: TRBV10-3
j_gene: TRBJ2-3
d_gene: NA
CDR3nt: TGTGCCATCATGGCAGCACTACAGGATACGCAGTATTTT
CDR3aa: CAIMAALQDTQYF

abundance: few
v_gene: TRBV27
j_gene: TRBJ1-6
d_gene: NA
CDR3nt: TGTGCCAGCAAGCCAGGGCCCCTTTATAATTCACCCCTCCACTTT
CDR3aa: CASKPGPLYNSPLHF

abundance: NA
v_gene: TRBV2
j_gene: TRBJ2-3
d_gene: NA
CDR3nt: TGTGCCAGCAGCCAGAAACTCATCACAGATACGAAGTATTTT
CDR3aa: CASSQKLITDTKYF

abundance: NA
v_gene: TRBV28
j_gene: TRBJ2-5
d_gene: NA
CDR3nt: TGTGCCAGCAGACTCACAGGGATGAGGGGAGAGACCCAGTACTTC
CDR3aa: CASRLTGMRGETQYF

abundance: few
v_gene: TRBV10-3
j_gene: TRBJ2-3
d_gene: TRBD2
CDR3nt: TGTGCCATCAGTGAGCTAGCGGGGGCCCCCACAGATACGCAGTATTTT
CDR3aa: CAISELAGAPTDTQYF

abundance: NA
v_gene: TRBV6-1
j_gene: TRBJ1-6
d_gene: TRBD1
CDR3nt: TGTGCCAGCAGTTCTACCGGGACAGGAGGTTCACCCCTCCACTTT
CDR3aa: CASSSTGTGGSPLHF

abundance: NA
v_gene: TRBV11-2
j_gene: TRBJ2-1
d_gene: NA
CDR3nt: TGTGCCAGCGTCCCTATTTTAACAGCTTACAATGAGCAGTTCTTC
CDR3aa: CASVPILTAYNEQFF

abundance: few
v_gene: TRBV5-1
j_gene: TRBJ2-3
d_gene: TRBD2
CDR3nt: TGCGCCAGCAGCCTGGTAAGCGGGGCCTCCACAGATACGCAGTATTTT
CDR3aa: CASSLVSGASTDTQYF

abundance: NA
v_gene: TRBV28
j_gene: TRBJ2-3
d_gene: NA
CDR3nt: TGTGCCAGCAGTTTACCCATTACCCAAGACACAGATACGCAGTGTTTT
CDR3aa: CASSLPITQDTDTQCF

abundance: many
v_gene: TRBV10-3
j_gene: TRBJ2-2
d_gene: NA
CDR3nt: TGTGCCATCAGTGGATGGGAGGTCCTAAGTAAGGCCGGGGAGCTGTTTTTT
CDR3aa: CAISGWEVLSKAGELFF

abundance: many
v_gene: TRBV7-8
j_gene: TRBJ2-6
d_gene: NA
CDR3nt: TGTGCCAGCAGCTTAGTCACGAACTCTGGGGCCAACGTCCTGACTTTC
CDR3aa: CASSLVTNSGANVLTF

abundance: NA
v_gene: TRBV12-3/TRBV12-4
j_gene: TRBJ1-1
d_gene: NA
CDR3nt: TGTGCCAGCAGTACAGGGAGGTCGGCTTTCTTT
CDR3aa: CASSTGRSAFF

abundance: NA
v_gene: TRBV9
j_gene: TRBJ2-1
d_gene: TRBD1
CDR3nt: TGTGCCAGCAGCGTAGGTTGGGTTGGGGACAGCCTCTGGAATGAGCAGTTCTTC
CDR3aa: CASSVGWVGDSLWNEQFF

abundance: few
v_gene: TRBV7-2
j_gene: TRBJ2-7
d_gene: NA
CDR3nt: TGTGCCAGCAGCTTAGTAGTGGGCCACGAGCAGTACTTC
CDR3aa: CASSLVVGHEQYF

abundance: NA
v_gene: TRBV7-9
j_gene: TRBJ2-1
d_gene: NA
CDR3nt: TGTGCCAGCAGCTTAAATGACTGGAGCTCCTACAATGAGCAGTTCTTC
CDR3aa: CASSLNDWSSYNEQFF

abundance: NA
v_gene: TRBV19
j_gene: TRBJ2-6
d_gene: TRBD1
CDR3nt: TGTGCCAGTAGTATAGATGGGGGCTGGAGACAGGGGAGCACTGGGGCCAACGTCCTGACTTTC
CDR3aa: CASSIDGGWRQGSTGANVLTF

abundance: NA
v_gene: TRBV6-5
j_gene: TRBJ2-1
d_gene: TRBD1
CDR3nt: TGTGCCAGCACTTCAACAGGGGGCTCCTACAATGAGCAGTTCTTC
CDR3aa: CASTSTGGSYNEQFF

abundance: few
v_gene: TRBV7-9
j_gene: TRBJ1-2
d_gene: NA
CDR3nt: TGTGCCAGCAGCTTATCGGGGACGGATAACTATGGCTACACCTTC
CDR3aa: CASSLSGTDNYGYTF

abundance: NA
v_gene: TRBV2
j_gene: TRBJ2-7
d_gene: NA
CDR3nt: TGTGCCAGCAATTTTGATGTAACCTACGAGCAGTACTTC
CDR3aa: CASNFDVTYEQYF

abundance: few
v_gene: TRBV12-3/TRBV12-4
j_gene: TRBJ2-3
d_gene: NA
CDR3nt: TGTGCCAGCAGCCCCCTGACCCAGGGAGATACGCAGTATTTT
CDR3aa: CASSPLTQGDTQYF

abundance: few
v_gene: TRBV6-5
j_gene: TRBJ1-1
d_gene: NA
CDR3nt: TGTGCCAGCAGTTACCTAGGCGGGGGTAGCACTGAAGCTTTCTTT
CDR3aa: CASSYLGGGSTEAFF

abundance: NA
v_gene: TRBV5-4
j_gene: TRBJ2-7
d_gene: NA
CDR3nt: TGTGCCAGCAGCATGGACAGCTTCGAGCAGTACTTC
CDR3aa: CASSMDSFEQYF

abundance: few
v_gene: TRBV12-3/TRBV12-4
j_gene: TRBJ2-5
d_gene: NA
CDR3nt: TGTGCCAGCAGCCCTGTGGGCAGGGGCCCAGAGACCCAGTACTTC
CDR3aa: CASSPVGRGPETQYF

abundance: many
v_gene: TRBV7-2
j_gene: TRBJ2-1
d_gene: TRBD2
CDR3nt: TGTGCCAGCAGCCCCGGGGGACTAGCGGGAGTGGCCTACAATGAGCAGTTCTTC
CDR3aa: CASSPGGLAGVAYNEQFF

abundance: many
v_gene: TRBV7-6
j_gene: TRBJ2-2
d_gene: NA
CDR3nt: TGTGCCAGCAGCTTAGGCTCCCGCGAGCTGTTTTTT
CDR3aa: CASSLGSRELFF

abundance: few
v_gene: TRBV5-5
j_gene: TRBJ1-4
d_gene: NA
CDR3nt: TGTGCCAGCAGCTTAGTGTTAGGAAGTAATGAAAAACTGTTTTTT
CDR3aa: CASSLVLGSNEKLFF

abundance: NA
v_gene: TRBV19
j_gene: TRBJ2-6
d_gene: TRBD2
CDR3nt: TGTGCCAGTAGTATTTTTGGGAGCGGGAGTTTAGCTGGGGCCAACGTCCTGACTTTC
CDR3aa: CASSIFGSGSLAGANVLTF

abundance: NA
v_gene: TRBV11-2
j_gene: TRBJ2-7
d_gene: NA
CDR3nt: TGTGCCAGCAGCTTAGGGGGACCCCGGTACGAGCAGTACTTC
CDR3aa: CASSLGGPRYEQYF

abundance: many
v_gene: TRBV7-2
j_gene: TRBJ2-3
d_gene: NA
CDR3nt: TGTGCCAGCAGCCAAGGAAATCCGGAGACAGATACGCAGTATTTT
CDR3aa: CASSQGNPETDTQYF

abundance: NA
v_gene: TRBV19
j_gene: TRBJ2-2
d_gene: TRBD1
CDR3nt: TGTGCCAGTAGTGCCCGGACAGGGATAGGCACCGGGGAGCTGTTTTTT
CDR3aa: CASSARTGIGTGELFF

abundance: few
v_gene: TRBV7-1
j_gene: TRBJ2-2
d_gene: NA
CDR3nt: TGTGCCAGCAGGAATCCGGGGGACACCGGGGAGCTGTTTTTT
CDR3aa: CASRNPGDTGELFF

abundance: many
v_gene: TRBV5-4
j_gene: TRBJ1-1
d_gene: NA
CDR3nt: TGTGCCAGCAGACCTACAGTAAACACTGAAGCTTTCTTT
CDR3aa: CASRPTVNTEAFF

abundance: few
v_gene: TRBV12-3/TRBV12-4
j_gene: TRBJ1-3
d_gene: NA
CDR3nt: TGTGCCAGCAGTTTCAAGGCAGGGACTGGAAACACCATATATTTT
CDR3aa: CASSFKAGTGNTIYF

abundance: NA
v_gene: TRBV28
j_gene: TRBJ1-2
d_gene: TRBD1
CDR3nt: TGTGCCAGCAGTCCAGGTTCGGACAGGGGAGAGGGCTACACCTTC
CDR3aa: CASSPGSDRGEGYTF

abundance: NA
v_gene: TRBV10-3
j_gene: TRBJ1-2
d_gene: NA
CDR3nt: TGTGCCGCCTCGCCCGGCCTCCCGAAATCACGGGACGGAAACTATGGCTACACCTTC
CDR3aa: CAASPGLPKSRDGNYGYTF

abundance: NA
v_gene: TRBV6-1
j_gene: TRBJ1-1
d_gene: NA
CDR3nt: TGTGCCAGCAGTAATTGGGGCAGGAGTGGCACTGAAGCTTTCTTT
CDR3aa: CASSNWGRSGTEAFF

abundance: NA
v_gene: TRBV19
j_gene: TRBJ2-5
d_gene: TRBD2
CDR3nt: TGTGCCAGTAGTAGCCGACTAGCGGGGGACCAAGAGACCCAGTACTTC
CDR3aa: CASSSRLAGDQETQYF

abundance: NA
v_gene: TRBV11-2
j_gene: TRBJ2-7
d_gene: NA
CDR3nt: TGTGCCAGCAGCTTAGATGGGCAGTCGATAGGCTACGAGCAGTACTTC
CDR3aa: CASSLDGQSIGYEQYF

abundance: NA
v_gene: TRBV7-2
j_gene: TRBJ1-5
d_gene: TRBD1
CDR3nt: TGTGCCAGCAGCTTATCTCGAGACAGGGTAATGAGTCAGCCCCAGCATTTT
CDR3aa: CASSLSRDRVMSQPQHF

abundance: many
v_gene: TRBV7-2
j_gene: TRBJ2-2
d_gene: NA
CDR3nt: TGTGCCAGCAGCTTCGGGGAGACCGGGGAGCTGTTTTTT
CDR3aa: CASSFGETGELFF

abundance: few
v_gene: TRBV6-5
j_gene: TRBJ2-4
d_gene: TRBD1
CDR3nt: TGTGCCAGCAGCTCAAGCCCGGGACAGATAAAGAACATTCAGTACTTC
CDR3aa: CASSSSPGQIKNIQYF

abundance: few
v_gene: TRBV15
j_gene: TRBJ2-3
d_gene: NA
CDR3nt: TGTGCCACCAGCCTAGCCGCGATCAGGACAGATACGCAGTATTTT
CDR3aa: CATSLAAIRTDTQYF

abundance: NA
v_gene: TRBV15
j_gene: TRBJ1-1
d_gene: TRBD1
CDR3nt: TGTGCCACCGTCGGGGACAGGGCTTCGACTTTCTTT
CDR3aa: CATVGDRASTFF

abundance: NA
v_gene: TRBV4-2
j_gene: TRBJ2-5
d_gene: TRBD1
CDR3nt: TGTGCCAGCAGCCAAGTGACAGGGGTAACGGATGAGACCCAGTACTTC
CDR3aa: CASSQVTGVTDETQYF

abundance: few
v_gene: TRBV7-2
j_gene: TRBJ2-7
d_gene: TRBD2
CDR3nt: TGTGCCAGCAGCCCTCCTCCCGGGACTACTAGCTCCTACGAGCAGTACTTC
CDR3aa: CASSPPPGTTSSYEQYF

abundance: NA
v_gene: TRBV2
j_gene: TRBJ1-1
d_gene: NA
CDR3nt: TGTGCCAGCAGTGAGGCCCAGGGCTCCTGGAAGGACACTGAAGCTTTCTTT
CDR3aa: CASSEAQGSWKDTEAFF

abundance: NA
v_gene: TRBV28
j_gene: TRBJ1-1
d_gene: NA
CDR3nt: TGTGCCAGCAGTTCATTTCGGGGGTCCACTGAAGATTTCTTT
CDR3aa: CASSSFRGSTEDFF

abundance: NA
v_gene: TRBV28
j_gene: TRBJ2-5
d_gene: NA
CDR3nt: TGTGCCAGCAGTTATGGGGGAACAGAGACCCAGTACTTC
CDR3aa: CASSYGGTETQYF

abundance: NA
v_gene: TRBV20-1
j_gene: TRBJ1-5
d_gene: NA
CDR3nt: TGCAGTGCTAGAGTACAGGGAGGGCAGCCCCAGCATTTT
CDR3aa: CSARVQGGQPQHF

abundance: many
v_gene: TRBV7-8
j_gene: TRBJ2-5
d_gene: NA
CDR3nt: TGTGCCAGCAGCCCACTAAGAAGGGGGGAGTGGCAAGAGACCCAGTACTTC
CDR3aa: CASSPLRRGEWQETQYF